Listed below are T cell receptor beta chains from one sample, sequenced in a study of blood T cell repertoires in COVID-19. Clones were sequenced by immunoSEQ multiplex PCR, and TCRdb holds only the in-frame ones, with some missing. The sample has about 50,000 clones; roughly 84% are singletons. The sequencing sample was made of peripheral blood. The receptors shown here come from a man older than 75 with active COVID-19. Both conserved end residues are part of each CDR3. The order of the fields is J gene, V gene, D gene, CDR3 protein. A D gene is named only where the DNA matches it firmly.

>TRBJ1-5|TRBV19|NA
CASTSEDQPQHF
>TRBJ2-5|TRBV3-1/TRBV3-2|NA
CASSQDRGAGKTQYF
>TRBJ2-7|TRBV5-1|NA
CASSRQARGGFEQYF
>TRBJ2-7|TRBV18|NA
CASSPPAAGGIGEQYF
>TRBJ2-5|TRBV28|NA
CASSQGGHQETQYF
>TRBJ2-5|TRBV14|TRBD2
CASSSGLAGGGETQYF
>TRBJ2-1|TRBV10-2|TRBD2
CASTGGRADNEQFF
>TRBJ1-4|TRBV30|TRBD1
CAWLSRTGQSEKLFF
>TRBJ1-2|TRBV11-2|TRBD1
CASSLADRLYGYTF
>TRBJ2-3|TRBV2|TRBD1
CASSEARWGQVTDTQYF
>TRBJ1-1|TRBV12-3/TRBV12-4|NA
CASRGTPNTEAFF
>TRBJ2-1|TRBV4-2|TRBD2
CASSQGTSSGRNNEQFF
>TRBJ2-3|TRBV4-3|NA
CASSQESPLSTDTQYF
>TRBJ2-7|TRBV4-3|TRBD1
CASSQEATGDSSYEQYF
>TRBJ2-1|TRBV11-2|NA
CASSRSVGVLFNEQFF
>TRBJ1-6|TRBV4-1|TRBD1
CASSQEVTQGAGNSPLHF
>TRBJ2-3|TRBV6-5|TRBD1
CASSYFGQDTDTQYF
>TRBJ2-2|TRBV24-1|TRBD2
CATRDSGSRNGELFF
>TRBJ2-7|TRBV9|TRBD1
CASSAVTGDEQYF